This TCR beta chain was obtained from a study of regulatory T cells in long-lasting Graves disease. Per the germline V gene, CDR1 is SGHRS and CDR2 is YFSETQ. V lost 6 bases to trimming and J lost 3 bases; unmatched junction nucleotides: 4. CDR3 size: 13 residues. Libraries of TCR beta came from iRepertoire HTBI primers plus Arm-PCR of CDR3 regions. Under the authors' procedure: Segment identification across samples yielded around 61 TRBV and more than twelve TRBJ segments. TCRdb itself ran the multiplex PCR reads through MiXCR, one entry per CDR3 protein. What appears here as the V and J calls and clone size reflects TCRdb's work, not the paper's. The sample comprises over 300,000 distinct CDR3 sequences, about 16% of which are singletons, and 22% rests with the top ten. This clonotype was seen ten or more times. What it binds is unknown. Time point given: newly diagnosed GD, antithyroid drugs for less than 3 months. PBMC RNA served as the TCR library source.

Study-wide results and limits: The sample size was small, and this may have reduced accuracy.

Specimen: peripheral blood mononuclear cells (PBMCs), collected at new diagnosis, from a patient treated with antithyroid drugs. The source of this sequence is a female donor with Graves disease. The V and J genes are TRBV5-1 and TRBJ2-3; 7 nucleotides align to TRBD1. The CDR3: CASTTTGTDTQYF. CDR3 DNA sequence: TGCGCCAGCACAACGACAGGGACAGATACGCAGTATTTT.